The rows below give T cell receptor beta chains drawn from one sample of a study of blood T cell repertoires in COVID-19. Sequencing used immunoSEQ multiplex PCR; TCRdb keeps in-frame clones, though not all of them. Seen here are 70,000 to 85,000 clones, 83% observed once, and the top ten hold approximately 39%. Sequenced input: peripheral blood. These receptors were taken from a man aged 80 or over with active or convalescent COVID-19. CDR3s include the opening cysteine and the closing phenylalanine or tryptophan. The size entry is marked missing in some rows and otherwise reads once, few, many or a size class.

TRBV19	.	TRBJ2-3	CASSIRQGASTQYF
TRBV19	once	TRBJ1-2	CASSLGRGPGYGYTF
TRBV27	.	TRBJ1-2	CASSFQPLQYPGSGYTF
TRBV7-8	once	TRBJ1-6	CASRQGLGSYNSPLHF
TRBV7-3	.	TRBJ1-6	CASRRTAGTGGSPLHF
TRBV2	many	TRBJ1-5	CASSATGVSQPQHF
TRBV25-1	.	TRBJ1-1	CASSLRRVGLGDTEAFF
TRBV5-4	.	TRBJ2-7	CASSVAGGTYEQYF
TRBV10-3	.	TRBJ2-3	CAISEQRGGAGTDTQYF
TRBV10-1	.	TRBJ1-2	CASSESRGPDNYGYTF
TRBV5-5	.	TRBJ1-6	CASSLQGQNSPLHF
TRBV7-9	.	TRBJ2-7	CASSLALWTGRTHEQYF
TRBV18	.	TRBJ2-1	CASSPGRRGNEQFF
TRBV28	.	TRBJ1-2	CASSFIRGAIGGYTF
TRBV19	.	TRBJ2-1	CASRGQGITYNEQFF
TRBV28	.	TRBJ2-1	CASSLGNRGRGEQFF
TRBV19	once	TRBJ2-7	CASSEQGAYEQYF
TRBV15	.	TRBJ2-5	CATSRDWAETQYF
TRBV14	.	TRBJ2-7	CASSQRYEQYF
TRBV19	.	TRBJ2-5	CASNDGGTSGETQYF
TRBV19	.	TRBJ1-2	CASNLRDRGGYTF
TRBV6-6	.	TRBJ1-5	CASSTRTGNNQPQHF
TRBV9	.	TRBJ1-1	CASSVFPTDTEAFF
TRBV24-1	.	TRBJ1-5	CATSDSRSGSNQPQHF
TRBV5-6	.	TRBJ1-5	CASSWGQGARQPQHF
TRBV19	few	TRBJ1-1	CASSIDGSTGDSTEAFF
TRBV18	.	TRBJ1-5	CASSLGQAAMNQPQHF
TRBV7-2	.	TRBJ1-1	CASSSRLRTEAFF
TRBV3-1/TRBV3-2	.	TRBJ2-7	CASSQPDRGYEQYF
TRBV6-6	.	TRBJ2-3	CASSPWRENADTQYF
TRBV5-5	once	TRBJ2-7	CASSLSSYEQYF
TRBV25-1	.	TRBJ1-1	CASSTNRGEAFF
TRBV7-2	.	TRBJ2-2	CASSLASGTVTGELFF
TRBV29-1	.	TRBJ2-5	CSVLAGGVETQYF
TRBV29-1	.	TRBJ2-3	CSVQTGVPTRTDTQYF
TRBV7-9	.	TRBJ2-5	CASSSGQGASETQYF
TRBV7-7	few	TRBJ2-2	CASSSIAGGPDTGELFF
TRBV3-1/TRBV3-2	once	TRBJ2-1	CASSQVLGQGGQFF
TRBV4-1	.	TRBJ2-3	CASRLSPGTGDPDTQYF
TRBV7-9	.	TRBJ2-1	CASSLRGAGEQFF
TRBV7-9	once	TRBJ2-7	CASSSVDRGRWYEQYF
TRBV19	.	TRBJ1-2	CASSKRDTYLYGYTF
TRBV30	.	TRBJ2-1	CAWTVAGGVGQFF
TRBV3-1/TRBV3-2	.	TRBJ1-3	CASSQAREAGNTIYF
TRBV5-4	.	TRBJ1-2	CASSLDGGRYTF
TRBV7-2	.	TRBJ2-7	CASSFSRDRGYEQYF
TRBV4-3	.	TRBJ2-7	CASSQDRSNQYF
TRBV3-1/TRBV3-2	.	TRBJ1-4	CASSQAMTGLNEKLFF